These T cell receptor beta chains were read from a single sample in a study of metastatic and nonmetastatic thyroid tumors. TCRdb reprocessed the PCR reads using MiXCR. This sample has tens of thousands of clones; 25% to 30% occur once, and the top ten carry 30%. Sequencing was carried out using blood. Source of these receptors: a female donor with papillary thyroid cancer or a benign thyroid nodule (not recorded which). Some clones in this sample may be carry-over from other donors' samples. CDR3s include the opening cysteine and the closing phenylalanine or tryptophan. D genes are given only for firm matches. The size entry is marked missing in some rows and otherwise reads once, few, many or a size class.

cdr3_length clone_size d_call j_call v_call cdr3_nt cdr3_aa
14 - TRBD2 TRBJ2-1 TRBV5-1 TGCGCCAGCCAGGCGGGAGTGCCCCTCAATGAGCAGTTCTTC CASQAGVPLNEQFF
14 many - TRBJ1-1 TRBV2 TGTGCCAGCAGTTTGGACCGAGGTAACACTGAAGCTTTCTTT CASSLDRGNTEAFF
13 few TRBD1 TRBJ1-2 TRBV15 TGTGCCACCAGCAGAGATGGACAGGGGGGCTACACCTTC CATSRDGQGGYTF
12 many - TRBJ2-2 TRBV19 TGTGCCAGTATCCGGGGGCCCCGGGAGCTGTTTTTT CASIRGPRELFF
15 - - TRBJ1-5 TRBV6-1 TGTGCCAGCAGTGAAAACCCAGGGAGTTATCAGCCCCAGCATTTT CASSENPGSYQPQHF
14 - - TRBJ1-5 TRBV20-1 TGCAGTGCCCGAATGGCGTCAGGCAATCAGCCCCAGCATTTT CSARMASGNQPQHF
12 few - TRBJ2-1 TRBV2 TGTGCCAGCATAGGACTGTCGCGAGAGCAGTTCTTC CASIGLSREQFF
13 few - TRBJ1-2 TRBV11-1 TGTGCCAGCAGCATCCTCGGGGGGAACGGCTACACCTTC CASSILGGNGYTF
15 many - TRBJ2-2 TRBV3-1 TGTGCCAGCAGCCAAGATTCAGGGGGGACCGGGGAGCTGTTTTTT CASSQDSGGTGELFF
15 once - TRBJ1-2 TRBV9 TGTGCCAGCAGCAAGGGGGGGGCCCTGATCTATGGCTACACCTTC CASSKGGALIYGYTF
14 few - TRBJ2-7 TRBV6-1 TGTGCCAGCAGTGAAGTTGGGGCGTCCTACGAGCAGTACTTC CASSEVGASYEQYF
15 many - TRBJ2-3 TRBV5-1 TGCGCCAGCAACCCCGTAGCGTCTAGCACAGATACGCAGTATTTT CASNPVASSTDTQYF
14 few TRBD1 TRBJ2-7 TRBV10-3 TGTGCCATCAGAGATACAGGGGGCTCGGGGGAGCAGTACTTC CAIRDTGGSGEQYF
16 - TRBD2 TRBJ2-2 TRBV11-2 TGTGCCAGCAGCTTAGAAGCGGGAGTGTACACCGGGGAGCTGTTTTTT CASSLEAGVYTGELFF
18 many - TRBJ1-5 TRBV30 TGTGCCTGGAGTAGAGGGGCTGCATTTCGAAATAGCAATCAGCCCCAGCATTTT CAWSRGAAFRNSNQPQHF
20 few TRBD1 TRBJ1-5 TRBV10-3 TGTGCCATCAGTGAGTCAAACAGGGGACAGACTGTTTATAGCAATCAGCCCCAGCATTTT CAISESNRGQTVYSNQPQHF
14 few - TRBJ1-2 TRBV28 TGTGCCAGCAGACCCAGTCCACGCAACTATGGCTACACCTTC CASRPSPRNYGYTF
13 - - TRBJ2-6 TRBV28 TGTGCCAGCCGTAGTTATGGGGCCAACGTCCTGACTTTC CASRSYGANVLTF
13 few - TRBJ2-5 TRBV2 TGTGCCAGCAGTGAAGTCCGCCGAGAGACCCAGTACTTC CASSEVRRETQYF
18 - - TRBJ2-1 TRBV7-3 TGTGCCAGCAGCTTAACGCCCTCTAGCAGAGGAGTATATAATGAGCAGTTCTTC CASSLTPSSRGVYNEQFF
15 many TRBD1 TRBJ1-2 TRBV5-4 TGTGCCAGCAGTCTCGGACAGGGTCTCAGCTATGGCTACACCTTC CASSLGQGLSYGYTF
19 - TRBD1 TRBJ2-6 TRBV20-1 TGCAGTGCTAGAGATCGAGGGACAGGGGGCCTCTCTGGGGCCAACGTCCTGACTTTC CSARDRGTGGLSGANVLTF
14 - - TRBJ2-1 TRBV18 TGTGCCAGCTCACGTGGGACGGCCTACAATGAGCAGTTCTTC CASSRGTAYNEQFF
13 few - TRBJ2-7 TRBV27 TGTGCCAGCAGTTCCGGACCGACCTCCGAGCAGTACTTC CASSSGPTSEQYF
13 - - TRBJ1-2 TRBV11-2 TGTGCCAGCAGCTTTGGCAGGGCCTATGGCTACACCTTC CASSFGRAYGYTF
13 medium-sized - TRBJ1-2 TRBV6-1 TGTGCCAGCAGCCCTGGAGGGCACTATGGCTACACCTTC CASSPGGHYGYTF
13 many - TRBJ1-3 TRBV10-1 TGCGCCAGCAGACAGAACTCTGGAAACACCATATATTTT CASRQNSGNTIYF
13 many TRBD1 TRBJ2-7 TRBV29-1 TGCAGCGTTGATGGCGCCAAGGGGGCCGAGCAGTACTTC CSVDGAKGAEQYF
15 many TRBD1 TRBJ1-1 TRBV14 TGTGCCAGCAGCCGGGACAGGGGTCTATTCACTGAAGCTTTCTTT CASSRDRGLFTEAFF
14 - - TRBJ2-1 TRBV4-2 TGTGCCAGCAGCCAAGATGGAACGTTGGATGAGCAGTTCTTC CASSQDGTLDEQFF
15 medium-sized - TRBJ1-2 TRBV5-1 TGCGCCAGCAGCTTGGACGGAGACGCGCACTATGGCTACACCTTC CASSLDGDAHYGYTF
16 - TRBD1 TRBJ1-1 TRBV13 TGTGCCAGCAGCCCACCGGGACAGGGGGCGGACACTGAAGCTTTCTTT CASSPPGQGADTEAFF
13 - - TRBJ2-1 TRBV7-8 TGTGCCAGCAGCTGGACTGCCTACAATGAGCAGTTCTTC CASSWTAYNEQFF
14 - - TRBJ2-2 TRBV7-6 TGTGCCAGCAGCCCAGGGGTTTGGACCGGGGAGCTGTTTTTT CASSPGVWTGELFF
14 few - TRBJ2-5 TRBV5-1 TGCGCCAGCAGCGATACAGGGGCGGGGGAGACCCAGTACTTC CASSDTGAGETQYF
17 few - TRBJ2-1 TRBV28 TGTGCCAGCAGTTTGGAGGAGGTAGCTAGCCTCGGGAATGAGCAGTTCTTC CASSLEEVASLGNEQFF
14 medium-sized - TRBJ2-2 TRBV12-3/TRBV12-4 TGTGCCAGCAGTCTCGCCGGGGGCTCCGGGGAGCTGTTTTTT CASSLAGGSGELFF
12 many - TRBJ2-1 TRBV20-1 TGCAGTGCTAGGAGGGAATACAATGAGCAGTTCTTC CSARREYNEQFF
16 many - TRBJ1-3 TRBV25-1 TGTGCCAGCAGGCCAGGGGTGAAACCGTCTGGAAACACCATATATTTT CASRPGVKPSGNTIYF
15 - - TRBJ2-1 TRBV5-6 TGTGCCAGCAGCTTGACGGGGAGGAACTACAATGAGCAGTTCTTC CASSLTGRNYNEQFF
11 few - TRBJ1-2 TRBV7-9 TGTGCCACTATGGACAGCTATGGCTACACCTTC CATMDSYGYTF
10 - - TRBJ2-7 TRBV6-1 TGTGCCGTTGGGGGATACGAGCAGTACTTC CAVGGYEQYF
17 few - TRBJ2-3 TRBV12-3/TRBV12-4 TGTGCCAGCAGTTTAGTGCAGGGAATCAGTAGCACAGATACGCAGTATTTT CASSLVQGISSTDTQYF
13 - - TRBJ2-3 TRBV20-1 TGCAGTGCCATTTACAACCTGAGGGATACGCAGTATTTT CSAIYNLRDTQYF
15 few TRBD2 TRBJ2-2 TRBV12-3/TRBV12-4 TGTGCCAGCAGTTTGGGAGGGGCGAACACCGGGGAGCTGTTTTTT CASSLGGANTGELFF
17 - - TRBJ1-2 TRBV4-3 TGCGCCAGCAGCCAGGTTCTAAACTCCGGGGTACGATATGGCTACACCTTC CASSQVLNSGVRYGYTF
11 few - TRBJ1-1 TRBV2 TGTGCCAGCAGCGTCGCCTACGGGGCTTTCTTT CASSVAYGAFF
10 - - TRBJ2-7 TRBV3-1 TGTGCCAGCGGGGTCTACGAGCAGTACTTC CASGVYEQYF
12 - - TRBJ1-2 TRBV6-1 TGTGCCAGCAGCCCGGGACGCTATGGCTACACCTTC CASSPGRYGYTF
18 few - TRBJ2-3 TRBV6-2/TRBV6-3 TGTGCCAGCGTCGGTCGGGGCCCAACTTTGACTAGCACAGATACGCAGTATTTT CASVGRGPTLTSTDTQYF